The 20 T cell receptor beta chains in this list originate from one sample, sequenced in a study of early T cells in non-severe SARS-CoV-2 infection. TCRdb re-called the 5' RACE reads through MiXCR, storing one row per CDR3 protein. The sample shows about 30,000 distinct CDR3 sequences, approximately 5.5% of them seen only once. The sequenced material came from whole blood. These receptor sequences come from an adult who was a healthcare worker with PCR-confirmed SARS-CoV-2 infection or an uninfected control (not recorded which).

This clonotype came up many times. The CDR3 reads CASSPPMETQYF. CDR3 nucleotide sequence: TGTGCCAGCTCACCACCGATGGAGACCCAGTACTTC. The genes are TRBV18 and TRBJ2-5; D unresolved. This CDR3 comprises 12 residues. Looked up from germline, CDR1 is KGHSH and CDR2 is LQKENI. The ends were cut back, 0 bases at V and 5 bases at J, with 4 bases in the middle.

This clonotype turned up a few times. J is TRBJ2-5 and V is TRBV4-3, with no clear D. CDR1 is LGHNA and CDR2 is YSLEER in the germline V gene. Trimming took off 0 bases at V and 5 bases at J, with 4 bases between the two ends. The CDR3 extends over 12 amino acids. The CDR3 DNA reads TGCGCCAGCAGCCAAGAAGGGGAGACCCAGTACTTC. Amino acids: CASSQEGETQYF.

This chain uses TRBV20-1 with TRBJ2-1, with D perhaps TRBD2 (6 bases). Trimming removed 3 bases at V and 0 bases at J, with 9 bases between. The germline V gene has CDR1 DFQATT and CDR2 SNEGSKA (reference sequence). There are 14 residues in the CDR3. CDR3 sequence reads: CSARVTSSYNEQFF. Here the CDR3 DNA reads TGCAGTGCTAGGGTGACTAGCTCCTACAATGAGCAGTTCTTC.

This clonotype occurred a few times. J is TRBJ2-5 and V is TRBV29-1; 16 positions match TRBD2. V lost 3 bases to trimming and J lost 4 bases; unmatched junction nucleotides: 5. The CDR3 has 16 amino acids. Germline V lookup: CDR1 SQVTM, CDR2 ANQGSEA. The CDR3 nucleotides read TGCAGCGTTGATTTGGGACTAGCGGGAGGGGGAGAGACCCAGTACTTC. It encodes CSVDLGLAGGGETQYF. Together with reference TRBV29-1 and TRBJ2-5, the CDR3 gives the full variable domain: SAVISQKPSRDICQRGTSLTIQCQVDSQVTMMFWYRQQPGQSLTLIATANQGSEATYESGFVIDKFPISRPNLTFSTLTVSNMSPEDSSIYLCSVDLGLAGGGETQYFGPGTRLLVL.

By frequency in the sample, this clonotype is medium-sized. The rearrangement joins TRBV4-3 to TRBJ2-7, with TRBD1 identical over 10 bases. From germline, CDR1 is LGHNA and CDR2 YSLEER. V was pared by 0 bases and J by 3 bases, with 11 bases of the junction left unmatched. The CDR3 is made up of 18 amino acids. The CDR3 DNA is TGCGCCAGCAGCCAAGATTTTACGGGAGGACAGGGGGTCTACGAGCAGTACTTC. Translated: CASSQDFTGGQGVYEQYF.

This clonotype was observed at least ten times. The chain uses TRBV27 and TRBJ2-7; maybe TRBD1 (6 bases). The CDR3 is 12 residues long. Germline V gene lookup returns CDR1 MNHEY and CDR2 SMNVEV (reference sequence). Trimming removed 8 bases from V and 0 bases from J, with 8 bases in between. The CDR3 reads CASRDNSYEQYF. As DNA, the CDR3 is TGTGCCAGCCGGGACAACTCCTACGAGCAGTACTTC.

This clonotype has a count of ten or more. The chain employs TRBV6-5 and TRBJ2-1; 15 bases align to TRBD2. J lost 7 bases, V lost 2 bases, and 9 bases had no gene match. Germline V gene lookup returns CDR1 MNHEY and CDR2 SVGAGI. CDR3 length: 18 amino acids. Here the CDR3 DNA reads TGTGCCAGCAGTTACATGGGACTAGCGGGAGGCCCGGGGAATGAGCAGTTCTTC. Translating gives CASSYMGLAGGPGNEQFF.

This clonotype was recorded a few times. The chain couples TRBV7-7 to TRBJ1-5; D is uncertain. This CDR3 region has 16 residues. CDR1 SSHAT and CDR2 FNYEAQ come from the germline V gene (reference sequence). V was cut by 4 bases and J by 4 bases, with 17 bases left in between. The CDR3 DNA reads as TGTGCCAGCAGCTCCCGGGAAGAGACGCAGAATCAGCCCCAGCATTTT. Translated, it gives CASSSREETQNQPQHF.

This clonotype was recorded many times. The chain uses TRBV25-1 and TRBJ2-5; a possible D gene is TRBD1 (6 bases). Germline V CDR1 and CDR2: MGHDK, SYGVNS. V was shortened by 7 bases and J by 1 base, with 10 bases between the two germline ends. This CDR3 is 13 amino acids long. CDR3 sequence: CASNGQTQETQYF. The CDR3, as DNA: TGTGCCAGCAACGGACAGACCCAAGAGACCCAGTACTTC.

This clonotype came up many times. J is TRBJ2-6 and V is TRBV12-3 or TRBV12-4; D is possibly TRBD1 (6 bases). The ends were cut back, 5 bases at V and 0 bases at J, with 23 bases in the middle. The CDR3 totals 20 residues. The CDR3 sequence is CASSPLPGTQTSSGANVLTF. In DNA form, the CDR3 reads TGTGCCAGCAGTCCACTCCCCGGGACACAAACCAGCTCTGGGGCCAACGTCCTGACTTTC.

This clonotype has only a few counts. V gene TRBV7-9 combines with J gene TRBJ2-5; TRBD2 aligns across 10 bases. The CDR3 is 16 residues long. CDR1 is SEHNR and CDR2 is FQNEAQ in the germline V gene (reference sequence). J lost 3 bases, V lost 4 bases, and 8 bases had no gene match. In nucleotides, the CDR3 is TGTGCCAGCAGCTCCAGGGGGACTAGCGAAAAAGAGACCCAGTACTTC. Translating it yields CASSSRGTSEKETQYF.

This clonotype was detected only a few times. This sequence joins TRBV4-3 and TRBJ2-7, with a tentative D call TRBD1 (5 bases). Per germline, CDR1 LGHNA and CDR2 YSLEER. Trimming pared 1 base from V and 1 base from J, leaving 11 bases between. The CDR3 covers 15 residues. The CDR3 region has the DNA TGCGCCAGCAGCCAAGGGAATCCAGGGTCCTACGAGCAGTACTTC. Residues: CASSQGNPGSYEQYF.

This clonotype occurred a few times. The chain recombines TRBV28 with TRBJ2-3, with D tentatively TRBD1 (6 bases). V was clipped by 11 bases and J by 3 bases, with 18 bases between them. Germline-derived CDR1 and CDR2 are MDHEN and SYDVKM. The CDR3 is 14 amino acids. The CDR3 sequence is CAPQGLGGTDTQYF. DNA of the CDR3: TGTGCCCCACAGGGATTGGGTGGGACAGATACGCAGTATTTT.

This CDR3 is CSARGVSGRDYEQYF. In DNA, the CDR3 is TGCAGTGCTAGGGGGGTTAGCGGGAGGGACTACGAGCAGTACTTC. V is TRBV20-1 and J is TRBJ2-7; 11 bases map to TRBD2. V lost 3 bases and J lost 3; bases outside the gene matches: 7. Per the germline V gene, CDR1 is DFQATT and CDR2 is SNEGSKA (reference sequence). The CDR3 spans 15 residues.

In its sample, this clonotype was seen many times. The CDR3: CASTSHGDNQPQHF. CDR3 nucleotides: TGTGCCAGCACCTCCCACGGCGACAATCAGCCCCAGCATTTT. The rearrangement joins TRBV12-3 or TRBV12-4 to TRBJ1-5, with D unresolved. This CDR3 spans 14 amino acids. The ends were cut back, 7 bases at V and 3 bases at J, with 13 bases in the middle.

This clonotype was detected a few times. The chain employs TRBV7-9 and TRBJ2-7; 11 bases match TRBD1. Germline assignment: CDR1 SEHNR and CDR2 FQNEAQ (reference sequence). The CDR3 is 12 residues long. The V and J ends lost 8 bases and 6 bases, in that order; junction bases with no gene match: 3. The CDR3 coding sequence is TGTGCCAGCCGGACAGGGGGCGGCGAGCAGTACTTC. Translated, it gives CASRTGGGEQYF.

This clonotype was seen ten or more times. V gene TRBV10-3 combines with J gene TRBJ2-1, with 10 nucleotides matching TRBD1. The CDR3 consists of 14 residues. The germline V gene has CDR1 ENHRY and CDR2 SYGVKD. Trimming took 4 bases from V and 8 from J; bases not matched to a gene: 5. CDR3 coding DNA: TGTGCCATCAGTGGGGACAGGGGTAGCGATGAGCAGTTCTTC. The encoded protein is CAISGDRGSDEQFF.

By sample share, this clonotype is medium-sized. The chain carries TRBV7-3 and TRBJ1-6, with D perhaps TRBD1 (6 bases). V was pared by 2 bases and J by 8 bases, with 13 bases between. This CDR3 is built from 15 residues. CDR1 and CDR2 (germline): SGHTA, FQGTGA. This chain's CDR3 is CASSLSGGGDSPLHF. CDR3 sequence (DNA): TGTGCCAGCAGCTTATCTGGCGGGGGCGATTCACCCCTCCACTTT.

This clonotype was seen at least ten times. CDR3 region: CSAQRGLAVNEQFF. In DNA form, the CDR3 reads TGCAGCGCCCAACGGGGACTAGCGGTAAATGAGCAGTTCTTC. The chain couples TRBV29-1 to TRBJ2-1; 11 bases fit TRBD2. The germline V gene encodes CDR1 SQVTM and CDR2 ANQGSEA. The CDR3 covers 14 residues. V lost 7 bases and J lost 7; bases outside the gene matches: 9.

CDR3 sequence (DNA): TGTGCCATACAGTCCCTTCTAGCGACAGAGCAGTTCTTC. The encoded protein is CAIQSLLATEQFF. This chain uses TRBV2 with TRBJ2-1, with D possibly being TRBD2 (6 bases). V gave up 10 bases and J gave up 10 bases, with 20 bases separating them. From germline, CDR1 is SNHLY and CDR2 FYNNEI. This CDR3 comprises 13 residues.